One sample yielded the 20 T cell receptor beta chains listed below, sequenced in a study of blood T cells in healthy people across ages. Primers used in a second PCR of about 7 to 12 cycles were a sample-barcoded 5' primer and a J-beta primer mix. TCRdb used MiXCR to reprocess the 5' RACE reads, holding one entry per CDR3 protein. This table holds fewer than 800,000 distinct CDR3 sequences, about 32% found once. Sample: blood. The source is a woman over 75 in good health.

This clonotype was picked up many times. The chain is built from TRBV27 and TRBJ2-3; TRBD1 matches 7 bases. J was trimmed by 3 bases and V by 3 bases; bases with no gene match: 3. Germline CDR1 MNHEY, CDR2 SMNVEV (reference sequence). This CDR3 has 14 residues. The CDR3 sequence: CASSLEQGTDTQYF. The CDR3, as DNA: TGTGCCAGCAGTTTGGAACAGGGGACAGATACGCAGTATTTT.

This clonotype was counted many times. The CDR3 region is CASSYSRPGGGSYNEQFF. CDR3 coding DNA: TGTGCCAGCAGTTACTCGAGGCCGGGGGGGGGATCCTACAATGAGCAGTTCTTC. The J gene is TRBJ2-1, the V gene TRBV6-5; 8 bases are shared with TRBD2. CDR1 and CDR2 (germline): MNHEY, SVGAGI. V was clipped by 0 bases and J by 1 base; unmatched bases: 8. The CDR3 length is 18 residues.

V gene TRBV5-1 combines with J gene TRBJ2-2; D gene uncertain. Between the trimmed V and J ends, which lost 4 bases and 5 bases, there was a span of 15 bases. CDR3 length: 15 amino acids. In germline, CDR1 is SGHRS, CDR2 YFSETQ. The CDR3 sequence: CASSQSDSMTGELFF. CDR3 coding DNA: TGCGCCAGCAGCCAATCTGACTCGATGACCGGGGAGCTGTTTTTT.

In this sample, this clonotype turned up many times. The J gene is TRBJ2-1, the V gene TRBV20-1; 14 bases align to TRBD2. V dropped 3 bases and J dropped 9; count of bases not matched to a gene: 7. Germline CDR1 reads DFQATT; CDR2 reads SNEGSKA (reference sequence). CDR3 length equals 15 residues. The CDR3 region is CSARTSGGAIGEQFF. The CDR3 nucleotides are TGCAGTGCTAGGACTAGCGGGGGGGCCATAGGTGAGCAGTTCTTC.

In its sample, this clonotype was seen many times. The chain couples TRBV4-3 to TRBJ2-7; 8 bases are shared with TRBD1. This CDR3 is 17 amino acids long. V lost 4 bases and J lost 5; bases outside the gene matches: 16. Germline V gene lookup returns CDR1 LGHNA and CDR2 YSLEER. The CDR3 DNA sequence: TGCGCCAGCAGCCGCCGATTAACCGGGACAGGTGGCCACGAGCAGTACTTC. Amino acid sequence: CASSRRLTGTGGHEQYF.

The gene calls are TRBV6-1 and TRBJ2-1; TRBD1 aligns across 10 bases. Germline CDR1 MNHNS, CDR2 SASEGT. CDR3 size: 16 residues. V dropped 0 bases and J dropped 4; count of bases not matched to a gene: 3. CDR3 amino acids: CASSEAGTGAYNEQFF. CDR3 bases: TGTGCCAGCAGTGAAGCCGGGACAGGGGCATACAATGAGCAGTTCTTC.

This clonotype was seen ten or more times. This sequence joins TRBV7-8 and TRBJ2-7, with TRBD1 matching 8 bases. Trimming at V came to 5 bases and at J to 1 base, leaving 13 bases not matched to a gene. Germline-derived CDR1 and CDR2 are SGHVS and FQNEAQ. CDR3 length: 17 amino acids. CDR3 in amino acids: CASSPSDRGDISYEQYF. The CDR3 DNA is TGTGCCAGCAGCCCTAGCGACAGGGGAGACATATCCTACGAGCAGTACTTC.

A remark on this clonotype: A much bigger clone sits one base away, suggesting this may be a read error. The V gene is TRBV6-6, the J gene TRBJ1-4; 9 bases agree with TRBD1. CDR1 MNHNY and CDR2 SVGAGI come from the germline V gene (reference sequence). The V gene end was trimmed by 7 bases and the J gene end by 8 bases; junction bases not matched to a gene: 8. This CDR3 region has 14 residues. CDR3 in amino acids: CASNFWDRDEKLFF. The CDR3 DNA sequence: TGTGCCAGCAATTTCTGGGACAGGGACGAAAAACTGTTTTTT.

The chain recombines TRBV10-3 with TRBJ2-3; TRBD2 agrees at 10 bases. This CDR3 comprises 15 residues. J lost 3 bases, V lost 6 bases, and 6 bases had no gene match. Germline V CDR1 and CDR2: ENHRY, SYGVKD. The CDR3 region is CAIRASGRMTDTQYF. The CDR3, as DNA: TGTGCCATCAGGGCTAGCGGGAGAATGACAGATACGCAGTATTTT.

Worth noting for this clonotype: A read error may be the cause here, since a much bigger clone is one base away. This sequence joins TRBV20-1 and TRBJ2-7; 9 bases map to TRBD1. Germline V gives CDR1 DFQATT, CDR2 SNEGSKA (reference sequence). This CDR3 has 14 amino acids. Germline trimming cut 7 bases from V and 1 base from J; bases unmatched to any gene: 8. For the CDR3, the DNA is TGCAGTGACACCGGGACAGGGAGGTCCTACGAGCAGTACTTC. Amino acid sequence: CSDTGTGRSYEQYF.

In its sample, this clonotype was seen many times. The V call is TRBV7-9, the J call TRBJ2-1; unclear D gene. CDR1 SEHNR and CDR2 FQNEAQ come from the germline V gene (reference sequence). The CDR3 has 12 amino acids. Trimming shortened V by 5 bases and J by 9 bases, and 11 bases separated the two germline ends. CDR3 residues: CASSLSVGEQFF. For the CDR3, the DNA is TGTGCCAGCAGCCTGAGTGTTGGTGAGCAGTTCTTC. The full variable domain, in which reference TRBV7-9 and TRBJ2-1 provide the parts outside the CDR3, is DTGVSQNPRHKITKRGQNVTFRCDPISEHNRLYWYRQTLGQGPEFLTYFQNEAQLEKSRLLSDRFSAERPKGSFSTLEIQRTEQGDSAMYLCASSLSVGEQFFGPGTRLTVL.

V gene TRBV20-1 combines with J gene TRBJ1-1; 7 bases are shared with TRBD1. This CDR3 has 16 residues. V lost 0 bases and J lost 4; bases outside the gene matches: 11. Germline assignment: CDR1 DFQATT and CDR2 SNEGSKA (reference sequence). The CDR3 reads CSARDLGGDGITEAFF. Here the CDR3 DNA reads TGCAGTGCTAGAGATTTAGGGGGCGACGGGATCACTGAAGCTTTCTTT.

In this sample, this clonotype turned up a few times. The chain joins TRBV30 to TRBJ2-3; TRBD1 aligns across 9 bases. The ends lost 2 bases at V and 4 bases at J; junction bases unmatched: 13. The CDR3 runs 17 residues. Looked up from germline, CDR1 is GTSNPN and CDR2 is SVGIG (reference sequence). CDR3 in DNA: TGTGCCTGGAGTCCGCGTATTGGGACAGGGCATCCAGATACGCAGTATTTT. Its protein product is CAWSPRIGTGHPDTQYF.

This chain joins TRBV20-1 and TRBJ2-1; the match to TRBD2 covers 9 bases. V dropped 1 base and J dropped 10; count of bases not matched to a gene: 14. This CDR3 has 16 residues. From germline, CDR1 is DFQATT and CDR2 SNEGSKA (reference sequence). CDR3 in amino acids: CSARASWREGRDEQFF. The CDR3 DNA follows: TGCAGTGCTAGAGCCTCCTGGCGGGAGGGGAGGGACGAGCAGTTCTTC.

The V gene is TRBV20-1, the J gene TRBJ2-5; D gene uncertain. Germline V lookup: CDR1 DFQATT, CDR2 SNEGSKA (reference sequence). The ends were cut back, 6 bases at V and 0 bases at J, with 14 bases in the middle. CDR3 size: 14 residues. The CDR3 loop reads CSATPFRDQETQYF. CDR3 coding DNA: TGCAGTGCCACGCCATTCCGGGACCAAGAGACCCAGTACTTC.

The chain recombines TRBV5-1 with TRBJ2-3, with a tentative D call TRBD2 (6 bases). Per germline, CDR1 SGHRS and CDR2 YFSETQ. The CDR3 loop spans 14 amino acids. V gave up 4 bases and J gave up 1 base, with 10 bases separating them. The CDR3 loop is CASSVGLGTDTQYF. The CDR3, as DNA: TGCGCCAGCAGCGTGGGACTCGGCACAGATACGCAGTATTTT.

This clonotype was found many times. The DNA for the CDR3 is TGTGCCAGTAGTCAGGGACAGGGCGCTAATTCACCCCTCCACTTT. Translated: CASSQGQGANSPLHF. The chain recombines TRBV19 with TRBJ1-6; 9 positions match TRBD1. This CDR3 spans 15 amino acids. Germline loops: CDR1 LNHDA, CDR2 SQIVND (reference sequence). V lost 5 bases to trimming and J lost 6 bases; unmatched junction nucleotides: 5.

This clonotype was seen a handful of times. This rearrangement joins TRBV18 to TRBJ2-4; maybe TRBD1 (5 bases). The end of the DNA is better explained by TRBJ2-7, so the J call may be wrong. The CDR3 consists of 15 residues. Germline lookup yields CDR1 KGHSH and CDR2 LQKENI. The CDR3 spells CASSPPIAGQGEQYF. In nucleotides, the CDR3 is TGTGCCAGCTCACCACCGATTGCAGGGCAAGGCGAGCAGTACTTC.

This sequence joins TRBV20-1 and TRBJ2-5, with 8 nucleotides matching TRBD2. This CDR3 region has 15 residues. V was pared by 4 bases and J by 11 bases, with 18 bases of the junction left unmatched. Germline V gives CDR1 DFQATT, CDR2 SNEGSKA (reference sequence). CDR3 sequence: CSATREPGGYSEQYF. The CDR3 DNA follows: TGCAGTGCTACGAGGGAGCCGGGGGGGTACAGTGAGCAGTACTTC.

This clonotype was picked up many times. The chain joins TRBV7-9 to TRBJ1-4; D uncertain. V gave up 2 bases and J gave up 7 bases, with 14 bases separating them. Looked up from germline, CDR1 is SEHNR and CDR2 is FQNEAQ (reference sequence). The CDR3 is 15 residues long. The CDR3 DNA reads TGTGCCAGCAGCTTATCGGCCCTGGCTAGTGAAAAACTGTTTTTT. It specifies CASSLSALASEKLFF.